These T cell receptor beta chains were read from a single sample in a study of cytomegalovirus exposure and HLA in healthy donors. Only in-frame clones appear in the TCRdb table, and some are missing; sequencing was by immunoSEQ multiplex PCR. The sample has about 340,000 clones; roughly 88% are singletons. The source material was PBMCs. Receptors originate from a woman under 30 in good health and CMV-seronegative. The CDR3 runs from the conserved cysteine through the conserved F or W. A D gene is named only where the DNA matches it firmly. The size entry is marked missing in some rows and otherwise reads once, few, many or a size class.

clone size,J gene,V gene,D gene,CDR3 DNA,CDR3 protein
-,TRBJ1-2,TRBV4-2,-,TGTGCCAGCATGCGCCTCCCTTCGGAGGGTGCGGGCTATGGCTACACCTTC,CASMRLPSEGAGYGYTF
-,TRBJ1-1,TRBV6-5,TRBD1,TGTGCCAGCAGTTGGGGACAGATCACTGAAGCTTTCTTT,CASSWGQITEAFF
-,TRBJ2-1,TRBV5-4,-,TGTGCCAGCAGCCCCCAGATGGGAGACAATGAGCAGTTCTTC,CASSPQMGDNEQFF
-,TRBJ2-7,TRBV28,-,TGTGCCAGCAGCCCCGGGGGTCTCGAGCAGTACTTC,CASSPGGLEQYF
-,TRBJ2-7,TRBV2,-,TGTGCCAGCAGTGGATTCGACAGCCCCATCTACGAGCAGTACTTC,CASSGFDSPIYEQYF
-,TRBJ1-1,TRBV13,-,TGTGCCAGCAGCCCCAGTCTCAAAACTAACCCTGAAGCTTTCTTT,CASSPSLKTNPEAFF
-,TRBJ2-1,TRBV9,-,TGTGCCAGCAGCGCCGGACAGTCTAGATATGAGCAGTTCTTC,CASSAGQSRYEQFF
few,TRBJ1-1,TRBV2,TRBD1,TGTGCCAGCAGTGGGGGCAGGGGGGCGGCTTTCTTT,CASSGGRGAAFF
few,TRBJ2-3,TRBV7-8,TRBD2,TGTGCCAGCAGCTCGCGGACTAGCGGGGGTACAGATACGCAGTATTTT,CASSSRTSGGTDTQYF
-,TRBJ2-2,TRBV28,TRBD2,TGTGCCAGCGGCCCCTTATCTCTAGGGACTAGCGAAACCGGGGAGCTGTTTTTT,CASGPLSLGTSETGELFF
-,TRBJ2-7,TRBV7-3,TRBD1,TGTGCCAGCAGCTTATTGCCGGGACAGGGTTTGTACGAGCAGTACTTC,CASSLLPGQGLYEQYF
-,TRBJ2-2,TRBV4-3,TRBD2,TGCGCCAGCAGCCAAGATCTCTTACTAGCGGGAGGGAACACCGGGGAGCTGTTTTTT,CASSQDLLLAGGNTGELFF
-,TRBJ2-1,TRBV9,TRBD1,TGTGCCAGCAGCCGGGACAGTTATTACCTCAAATACAATGAGCAGTTCTTC,CASSRDSYYLKYNEQFF
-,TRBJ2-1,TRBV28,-,TGTGCCAGCAGTTTCGGTCAAAATGAGCAGTTCTTC,CASSFGQNEQFF
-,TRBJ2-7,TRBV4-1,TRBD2,TGCGCCAGCAGCCAAGACCTCGGTCGACTAGCGGGAGATCGAGGGCAGTACTTC,CASSQDLGRLAGDRGQYF
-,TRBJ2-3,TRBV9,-,TGTGCCAGCAGCTCCCCCGAGGGCGGTAGCACAGATACGCAGTATTTT,CASSSPEGGSTDTQYF
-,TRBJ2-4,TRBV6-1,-,TGTGCCAGCAGTGAGTTCGGGGCCAAAAACATTCAGTACTTC,CASSEFGAKNIQYF
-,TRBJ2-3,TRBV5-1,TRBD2,TGCGCCAGCAGCACCGGGACTAGAGGCACAGATACGCAGTATTTT,CASSTGTRGTDTQYF
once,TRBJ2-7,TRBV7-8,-,TGTGCCAGCAGCTTAGGTCCGGGTAGCCTAGTCTACGAGCAGTACTTC,CASSLGPGSLVYEQYF
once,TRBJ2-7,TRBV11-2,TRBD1,TGTGCCAGCAGCCGGACAGGGCGCTACGAGCAGTACTTC,CASSRTGRYEQYF
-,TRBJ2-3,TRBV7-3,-,TGTGCCAGCAGCCCCAGCGCGACAGATACGCAGTATTTT,CASSPSATDTQYF
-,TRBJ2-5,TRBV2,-,TGTGCCAGCCAGGGGGAGGCTCCCTACGGGACCCAGTACTTC,CASQGEAPYGTQYF
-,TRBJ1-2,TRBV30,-,TGTGCCTGGAGCAAAAACCGTGGGCCCTATGGCTACACCTTC,CAWSKNRGPYGYTF
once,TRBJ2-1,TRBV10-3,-,TGTGCCATCGGTTGGGGGCGTGGATCCGATGAGCAGTTCTTC,CAIGWGRGSDEQFF
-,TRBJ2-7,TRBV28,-,TGTGCCAGCTCTAGCGCCGACTCCTACGAGCAGTACTTC,CASSSADSYEQYF
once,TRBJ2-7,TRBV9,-,TGTGCCAGCAGCGGGAGGGGTATGCCCGAGCAGTACTTC,CASSGRGMPEQYF
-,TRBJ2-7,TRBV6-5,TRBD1,TGTGCCAGCAGTTCGCCGGGACAGGGAATCTACGAGCAGTACTTC,CASSSPGQGIYEQYF
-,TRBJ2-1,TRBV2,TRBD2,TGTGCCAGCATCTTCGGGACTATACCCTACAATGAGCAGTTCTTC,CASIFGTIPYNEQFF
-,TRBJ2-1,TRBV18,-,TGTGCCAGCTCACTTCAGGACAATGAGCAGTTCTTC,CASSLQDNEQFF
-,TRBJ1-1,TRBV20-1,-,TGCAGTGGGTGGGAGATCACTGAAGCTTTCTTT,CSGWEITEAFF
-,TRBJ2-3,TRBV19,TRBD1,TGTGCCAGTAGTTTGGGACAGGGGGTAGATACGCAGTATTTT,CASSLGQGVDTQYF
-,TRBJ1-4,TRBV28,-,TGTGCCAGCAGGATGACAGGTGCCTCAACTAATGAAAAACTGTTTTTT,CASRMTGASTNEKLFF
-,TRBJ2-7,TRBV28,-,TGTGCCAGCAGACTCTCCACCGGGTACGAGCAGTACTTC,CASRLSTGYEQYF
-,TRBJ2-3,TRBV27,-,TGTGCCAGCAGCCTGCCTAGGAATACGCAGTATTTT,CASSLPRNTQYF
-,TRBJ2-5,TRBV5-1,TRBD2,TGCGCCAGCAGCTTGGGTACTAGCGGGATCGCCCAGGAGACCCAGTACTTC,CASSLGTSGIAQETQYF
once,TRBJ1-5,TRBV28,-,TGTGCCAGCAGTTTGGGGGGGTCCAATCAGCCCCAGCATTTT,CASSLGGSNQPQHF
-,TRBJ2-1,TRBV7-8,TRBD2,TGTGCCAGCAGCTTAGGGCTCGGGACTAGCGACAACAATGAGCAGTTCTTC,CASSLGLGTSDNNEQFF
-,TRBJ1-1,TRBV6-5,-,TGTGCCAGCAGTTGGGCCATGAACACTGAAGCTTTCTTT,CASSWAMNTEAFF
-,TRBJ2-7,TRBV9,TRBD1,TGTGCCAGCAGCGTAGATGGGACAGGAACCTACGAGCAGTACTTC,CASSVDGTGTYEQYF
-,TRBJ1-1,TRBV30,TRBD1,TGTGCCTGGAGCGACAGGGGAAAGGTTGGGGCTTTCTTT,CAWSDRGKVGAFF
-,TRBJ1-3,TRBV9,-,TGTGCCAGCAGCTTGACAGACTTAAACACCATATATTTT,CASSLTDLNTIYF
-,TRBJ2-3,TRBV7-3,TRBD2,TGTGCCAGCAGCCCGACTAGCGCAGTAACAGATACGCAGTATTTT,CASSPTSAVTDTQYF
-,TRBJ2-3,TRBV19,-,TGTGCCAGTAGTAACAGCGACTATCAAATTACAGATACGCAGTATTTT,CASSNSDYQITDTQYF
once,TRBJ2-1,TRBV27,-,TGTGCCAGCAGTTCCCCCTTGGGGAGGAAGTTTAGTGAGCAGTTCTTC,CASSSPLGRKFSEQFF
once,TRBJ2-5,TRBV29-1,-,TGCAGCGTTGAAACCTATCCGGGAACCGCAGTTCAAGAGACCCAGTACTTC,CSVETYPGTAVQETQYF
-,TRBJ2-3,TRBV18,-,TGTGCCAGCTCACGCCAGGAGGGAGCGACAAGCACAGATACGCAGTATTTT,CASSRQEGATSTDTQYF
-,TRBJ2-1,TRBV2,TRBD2,TGTGCCAGCAGTCCCCGGGAGGGCGTCGTCTCCTACAATGAGCAGTTCTTC,CASSPREGVVSYNEQFF
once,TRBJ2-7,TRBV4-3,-,TGCGCCAGCAGCCAAGACCCGAGTAGCTCCGAGCAGTACTTC,CASSQDPSSSEQYF
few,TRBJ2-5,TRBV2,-,TGTGCCAGCAGGACAGGAGAGACCCAGTACTTC,CASRTGETQYF
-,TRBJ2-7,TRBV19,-,TGTGCCAGTAGTATAGACCTGGGCGGTGTGGGAGGCGAGCAGTACTTC,CASSIDLGGVGGEQYF
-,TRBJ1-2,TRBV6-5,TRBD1,TGTGCCAGCAGCGACGGACAGGGGACCTATGGCTACACCTTC,CASSDGQGTYGYTF